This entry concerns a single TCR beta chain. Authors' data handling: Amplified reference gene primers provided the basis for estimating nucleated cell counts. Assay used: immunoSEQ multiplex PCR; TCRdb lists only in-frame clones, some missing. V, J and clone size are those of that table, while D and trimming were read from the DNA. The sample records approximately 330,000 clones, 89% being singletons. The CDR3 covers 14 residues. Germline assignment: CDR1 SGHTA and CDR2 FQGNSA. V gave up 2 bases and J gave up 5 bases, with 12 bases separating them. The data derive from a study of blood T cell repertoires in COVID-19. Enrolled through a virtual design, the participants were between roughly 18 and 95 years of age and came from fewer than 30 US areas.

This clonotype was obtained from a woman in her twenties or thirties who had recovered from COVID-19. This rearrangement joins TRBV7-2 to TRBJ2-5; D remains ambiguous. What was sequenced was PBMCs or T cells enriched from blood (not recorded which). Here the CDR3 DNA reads TGTGCCAGCAGCTTACCCGTAACGGAGGAGACCCAGTACTTC. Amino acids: CASSLPVTEETQYF.